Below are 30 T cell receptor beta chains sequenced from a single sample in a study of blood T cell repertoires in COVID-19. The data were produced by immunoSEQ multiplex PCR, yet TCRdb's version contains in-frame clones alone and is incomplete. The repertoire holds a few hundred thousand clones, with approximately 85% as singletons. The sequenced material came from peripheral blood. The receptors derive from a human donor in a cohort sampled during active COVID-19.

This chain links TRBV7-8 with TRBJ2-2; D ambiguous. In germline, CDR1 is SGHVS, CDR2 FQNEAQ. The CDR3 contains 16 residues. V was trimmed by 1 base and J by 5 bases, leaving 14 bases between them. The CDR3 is CASSLGPTPLTGELFF. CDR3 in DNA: TGTGCCAGCAGCTTAGGTCCTACCCCGCTTACCGGGGAGCTGTTTTTT.

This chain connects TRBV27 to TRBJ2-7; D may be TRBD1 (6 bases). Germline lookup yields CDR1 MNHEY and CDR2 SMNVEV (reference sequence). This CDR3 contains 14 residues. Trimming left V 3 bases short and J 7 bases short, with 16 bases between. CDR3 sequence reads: CASSLRGGTKEQYF. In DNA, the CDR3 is TGTGCCAGCAGTTTGAGAGGGGGAACTAAGGAGCAGTACTTC.

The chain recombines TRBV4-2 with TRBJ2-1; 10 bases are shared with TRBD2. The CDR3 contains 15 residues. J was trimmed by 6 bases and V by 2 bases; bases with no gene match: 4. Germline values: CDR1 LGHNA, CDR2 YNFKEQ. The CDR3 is CASSQSGGAVNEQFF. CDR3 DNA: TGTGCCAGCAGCCAAAGCGGGGGGGCTGTCAATGAGCAGTTCTTC.

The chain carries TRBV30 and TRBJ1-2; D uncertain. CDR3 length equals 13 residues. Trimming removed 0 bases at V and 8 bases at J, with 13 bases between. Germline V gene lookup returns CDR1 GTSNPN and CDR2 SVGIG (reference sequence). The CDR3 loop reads CAWSVDSYEGYTF. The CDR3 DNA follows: TGTGCCTGGAGTGTGGACTCTTATGAGGGCTACACCTTC.

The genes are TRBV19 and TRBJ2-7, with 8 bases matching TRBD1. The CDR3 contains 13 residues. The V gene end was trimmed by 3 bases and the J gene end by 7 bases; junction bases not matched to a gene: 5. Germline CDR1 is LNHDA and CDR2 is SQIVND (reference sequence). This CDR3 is CASSMTGVQEQYF. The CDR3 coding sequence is TGTGCCAGTAGTATGACAGGGGTTCAGGAGCAGTACTTC.

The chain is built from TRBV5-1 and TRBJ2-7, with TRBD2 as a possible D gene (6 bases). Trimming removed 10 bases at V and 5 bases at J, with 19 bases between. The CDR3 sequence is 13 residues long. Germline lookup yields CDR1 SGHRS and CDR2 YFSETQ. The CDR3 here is CASALQGGDEQYF. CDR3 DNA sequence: TGCGCCTCAGCGCTCCAGGGAGGCGACGAGCAGTACTTC.

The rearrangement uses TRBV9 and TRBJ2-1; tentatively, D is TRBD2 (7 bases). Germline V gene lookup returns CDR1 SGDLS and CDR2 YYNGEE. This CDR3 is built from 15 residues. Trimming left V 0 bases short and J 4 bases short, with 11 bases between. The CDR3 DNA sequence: TGTGCCAGCAGCGTAGTCGGGGGGCCGTACAATGAGCAGTTCTTC. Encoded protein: CASSVVGGPYNEQFF. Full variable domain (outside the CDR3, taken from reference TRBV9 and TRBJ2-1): DSGVTQTPKHLITATGQRVTLRCSPRSGDLSVYWYQQSLDQGLQFLIQYYNGEERAKGNILERFSAQQFPDLHSELNLSSLELGDSALYFCASSVVGGPYNEQFFGPGTRLTVL.

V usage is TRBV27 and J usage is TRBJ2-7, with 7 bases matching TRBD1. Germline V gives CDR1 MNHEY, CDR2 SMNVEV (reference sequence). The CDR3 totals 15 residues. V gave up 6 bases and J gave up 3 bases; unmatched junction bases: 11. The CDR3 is CASSQTGVVRYEQYF. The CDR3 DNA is TGTGCCAGCAGCCAAACAGGGGTGGTTCGCTACGAGCAGTACTTC.

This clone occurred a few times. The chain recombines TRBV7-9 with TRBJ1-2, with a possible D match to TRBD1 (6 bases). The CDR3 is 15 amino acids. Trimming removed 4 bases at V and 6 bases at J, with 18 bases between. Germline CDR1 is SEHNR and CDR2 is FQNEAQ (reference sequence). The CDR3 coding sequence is TGTGCCAGCAGCTGGCCTACCGGGACACCTGATGGCTACACCTTC. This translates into CASSWPTGTPDGYTF.

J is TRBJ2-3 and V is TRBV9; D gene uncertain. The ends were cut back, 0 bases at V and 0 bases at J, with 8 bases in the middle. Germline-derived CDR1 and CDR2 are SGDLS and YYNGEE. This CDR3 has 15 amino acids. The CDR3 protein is CASSVAPSSTDTQYF. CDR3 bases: TGTGCCAGCAGCGTAGCTCCCTCTAGCACAGATACGCAGTATTTT.

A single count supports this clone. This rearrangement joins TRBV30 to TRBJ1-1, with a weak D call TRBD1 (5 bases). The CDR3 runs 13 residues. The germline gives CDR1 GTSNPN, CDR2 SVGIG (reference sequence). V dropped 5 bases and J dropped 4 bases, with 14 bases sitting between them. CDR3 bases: TGTGCCTGGGAAAAAGGGGTAATCACTGAAGCTTTCTTT. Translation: CAWEKGVITEAFF.

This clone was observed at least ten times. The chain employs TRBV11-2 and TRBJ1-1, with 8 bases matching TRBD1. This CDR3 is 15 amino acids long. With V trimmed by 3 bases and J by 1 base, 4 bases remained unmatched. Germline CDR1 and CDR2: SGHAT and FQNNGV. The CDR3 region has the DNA TGTGCCAGCAGCTTCCGGACAGGGCAGAACACTGAAGCTTTCTTT. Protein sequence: CASSFRTGQNTEAFF.

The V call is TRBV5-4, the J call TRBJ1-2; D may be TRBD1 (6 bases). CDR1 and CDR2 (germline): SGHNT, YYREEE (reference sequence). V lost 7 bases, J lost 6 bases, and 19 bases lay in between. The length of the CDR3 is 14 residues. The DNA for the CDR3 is TGTGCCAGCCGTTTACAGGGTCTGGTCGATGGCTACACCTTC. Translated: CASRLQGLVDGYTF. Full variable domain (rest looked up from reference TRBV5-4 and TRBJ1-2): ETGVTQSPTHLIKTRGQQVTLRCSSQSGHNTVSWYQQALGQGPQFIFQYYREEENGRGNFPPRFSGLQFPNYSSELNVNALELDDSALYLCASRLQGLVDGYTFGSGTRLTVV.

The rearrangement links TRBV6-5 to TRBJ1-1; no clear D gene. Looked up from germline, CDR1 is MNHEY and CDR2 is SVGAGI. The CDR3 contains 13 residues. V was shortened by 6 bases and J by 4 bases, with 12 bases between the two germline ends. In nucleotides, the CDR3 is TGTGCCAGCAGGTACGCCAGGCTCACTGAAGCTTTCTTT. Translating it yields CASRYARLTEAFF.

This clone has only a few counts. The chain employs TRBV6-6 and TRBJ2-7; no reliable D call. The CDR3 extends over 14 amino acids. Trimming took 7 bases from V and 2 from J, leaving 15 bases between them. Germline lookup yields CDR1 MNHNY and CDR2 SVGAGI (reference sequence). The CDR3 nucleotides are TGTGCCAGCACGCCGAAAGGCAGGACCTACGAGCAGTACTTC. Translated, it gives CASTPKGRTYEQYF.

The CDR3 protein is CASTNTGNYGYTF. Here the CDR3 DNA reads TGTGCCAGCACCAATACAGGGAACTATGGCTACACCTTC. The V gene is TRBV2, the J gene TRBJ1-2, with D perhaps matching TRBD1 (6 bases). V lost 7 bases and J 2 bases, leaving 11 bases between the germline ends. Germline assignment: CDR1 SNHLY and CDR2 FYNNEI. CDR3 length equals 13 residues.

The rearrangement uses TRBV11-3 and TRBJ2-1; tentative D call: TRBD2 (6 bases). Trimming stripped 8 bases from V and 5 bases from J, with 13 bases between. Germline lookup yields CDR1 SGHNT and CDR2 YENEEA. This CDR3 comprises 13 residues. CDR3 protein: CASSSPGDNEQFF. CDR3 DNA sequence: TGTGCCAGCTCTAGTCCGGGAGACAATGAGCAGTTCTTC.

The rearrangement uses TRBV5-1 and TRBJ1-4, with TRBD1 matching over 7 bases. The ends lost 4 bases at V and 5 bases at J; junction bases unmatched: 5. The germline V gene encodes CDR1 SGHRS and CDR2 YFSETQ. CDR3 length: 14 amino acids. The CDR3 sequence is CASSGGQRNEKLFF. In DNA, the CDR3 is TGCGCCAGCAGCGGGGGACAGCGAAATGAAAAACTGTTTTTT.

For the CDR3, the DNA is TGTGCCAGCAGCCAAGCCGGTCAGGGCCCCGGGGAGCTGTTTTTT. Its translation: CASSQAGQGPGELFF. This chain joins TRBV3-1 (or the pseudogene TRBV3-2) and TRBJ2-2; possibly TRBD1 for D (5 bases). Germline CDR1 is LGHDT and CDR2 is YNNKEL (reference sequence). The germline V and J ends were trimmed by 1 base and 6 bases, with 12 bases remaining between them. This CDR3 spans 15 amino acids.

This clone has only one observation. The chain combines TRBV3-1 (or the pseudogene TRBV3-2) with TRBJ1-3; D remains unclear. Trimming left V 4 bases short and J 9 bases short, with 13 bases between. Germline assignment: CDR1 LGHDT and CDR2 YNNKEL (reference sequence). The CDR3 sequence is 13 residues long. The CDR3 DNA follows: TGTGCCAGCAGCCTCCGAACTCGAAGCACCATATATTTT. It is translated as CASSLRTRSTIYF.

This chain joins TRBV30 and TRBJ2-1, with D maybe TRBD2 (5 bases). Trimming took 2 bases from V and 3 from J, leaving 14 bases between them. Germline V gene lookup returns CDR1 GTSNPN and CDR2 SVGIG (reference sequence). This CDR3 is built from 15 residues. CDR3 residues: CAWSSPRGGYNEQFF. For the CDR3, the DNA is TGTGCCTGGAGTTCCCCACGGGGTGGCTACAATGAGCAGTTCTTC.

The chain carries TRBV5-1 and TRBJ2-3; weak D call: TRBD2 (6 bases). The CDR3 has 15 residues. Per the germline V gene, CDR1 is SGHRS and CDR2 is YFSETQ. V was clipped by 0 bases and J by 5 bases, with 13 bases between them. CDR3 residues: CASSLGAGRGDTQYF. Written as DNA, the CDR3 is TGCGCCAGCAGCTTGGGGGCCGGGCGGGGAGATACGCAGTATTTT.

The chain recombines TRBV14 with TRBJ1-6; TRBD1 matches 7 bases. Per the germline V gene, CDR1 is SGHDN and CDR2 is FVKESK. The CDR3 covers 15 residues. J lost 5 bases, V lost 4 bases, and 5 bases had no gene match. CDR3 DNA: TGTGCCAGCAGCCCCGGGACAGCCAATAATTCACCCCTCCACTTT. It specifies CASSPGTANNSPLHF.

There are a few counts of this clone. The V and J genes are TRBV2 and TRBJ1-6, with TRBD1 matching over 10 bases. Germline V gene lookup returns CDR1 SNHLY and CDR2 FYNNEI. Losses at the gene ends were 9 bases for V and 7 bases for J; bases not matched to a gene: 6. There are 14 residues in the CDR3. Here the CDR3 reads CASNPTGGNSPLHF. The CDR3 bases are TGTGCCAGTAATCCGACAGGGGGCAATTCACCCCTCCACTTT.

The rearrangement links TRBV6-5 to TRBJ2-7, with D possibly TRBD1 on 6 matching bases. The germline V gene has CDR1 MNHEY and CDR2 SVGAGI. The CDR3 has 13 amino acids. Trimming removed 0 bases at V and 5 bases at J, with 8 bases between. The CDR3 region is CASSYSAGDEQYF. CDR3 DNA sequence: TGTGCCAGCAGTTACTCGGCAGGGGACGAGCAGTACTTC.

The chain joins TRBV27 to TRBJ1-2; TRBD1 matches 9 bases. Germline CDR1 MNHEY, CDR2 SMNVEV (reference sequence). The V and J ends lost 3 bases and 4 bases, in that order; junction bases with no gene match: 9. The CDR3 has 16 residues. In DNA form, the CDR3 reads TGTGCCAGCAGTTTGGGACAGGGAGGGGGGTTCTATGGCTACACCTTC. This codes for CASSLGQGGGFYGYTF.

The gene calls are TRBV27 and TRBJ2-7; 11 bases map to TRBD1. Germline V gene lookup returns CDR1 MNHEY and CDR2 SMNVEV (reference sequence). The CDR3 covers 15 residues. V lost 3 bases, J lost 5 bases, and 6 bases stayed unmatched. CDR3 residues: CASSFLGQGANEQYF. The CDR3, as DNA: TGTGCCAGCAGTTTTCTCGGACAGGGGGCTAACGAGCAGTACTTC.

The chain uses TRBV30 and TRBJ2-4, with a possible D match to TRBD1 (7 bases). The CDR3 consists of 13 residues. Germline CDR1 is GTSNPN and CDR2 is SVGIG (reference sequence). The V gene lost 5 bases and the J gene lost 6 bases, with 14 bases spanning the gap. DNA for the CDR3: TGTGCCTGGGGCGGTCAGGGGGGAAACATTCAGTACTTC. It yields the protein CAWGGQGGNIQYF.

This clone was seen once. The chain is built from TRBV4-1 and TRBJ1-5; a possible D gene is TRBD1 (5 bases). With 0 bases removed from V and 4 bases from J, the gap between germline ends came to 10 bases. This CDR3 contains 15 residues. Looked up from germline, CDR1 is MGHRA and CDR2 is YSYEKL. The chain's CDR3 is CASSQDRQINQPQHF. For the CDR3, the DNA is TGCGCCAGCAGCCAAGATAGACAGATTAATCAGCCCCAGCATTTT.

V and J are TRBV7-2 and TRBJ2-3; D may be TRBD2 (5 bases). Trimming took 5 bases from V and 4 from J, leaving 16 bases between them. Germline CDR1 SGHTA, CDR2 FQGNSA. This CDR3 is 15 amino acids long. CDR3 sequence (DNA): TGTGCCAGCAGCCCACTAGTTCGTCGCGCAGATACGCAGTATTTT. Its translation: CASSPLVRRADTQYF.